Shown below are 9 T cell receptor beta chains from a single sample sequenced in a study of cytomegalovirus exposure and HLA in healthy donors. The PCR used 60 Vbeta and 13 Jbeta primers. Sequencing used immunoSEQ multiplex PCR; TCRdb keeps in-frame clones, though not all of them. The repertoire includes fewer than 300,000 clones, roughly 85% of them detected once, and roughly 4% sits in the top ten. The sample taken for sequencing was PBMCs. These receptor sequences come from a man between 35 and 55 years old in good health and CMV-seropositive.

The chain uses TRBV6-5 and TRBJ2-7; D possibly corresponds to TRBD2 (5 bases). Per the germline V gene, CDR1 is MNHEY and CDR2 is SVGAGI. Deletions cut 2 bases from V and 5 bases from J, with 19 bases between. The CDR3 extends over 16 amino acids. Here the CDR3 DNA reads TGTGCCAGCAGTTACACGCTGGCTCGCGGGCTCGACGAGCAGTACTTC. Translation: CASSYTLARGLDEQYF.

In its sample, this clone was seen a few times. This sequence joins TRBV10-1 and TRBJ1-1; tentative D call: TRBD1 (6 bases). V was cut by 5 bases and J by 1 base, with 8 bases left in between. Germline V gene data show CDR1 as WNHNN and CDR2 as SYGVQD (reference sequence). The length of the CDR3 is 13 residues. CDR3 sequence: CASSTGWNTEAFF. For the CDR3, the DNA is TGCGCCAGCAGTACAGGGTGGAACACTGAAGCTTTCTTT.

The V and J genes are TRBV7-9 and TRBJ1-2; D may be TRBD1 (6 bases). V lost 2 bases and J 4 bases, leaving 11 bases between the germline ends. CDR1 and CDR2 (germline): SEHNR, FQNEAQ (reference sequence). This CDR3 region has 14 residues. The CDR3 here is CASSLLQGIYGYTF. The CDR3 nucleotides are TGTGCCAGCAGCTTACTACAGGGAATCTATGGCTACACCTTC. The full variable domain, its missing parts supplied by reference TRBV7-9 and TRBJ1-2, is DTGVSQNPRHKITKRGQNVTFRCDPISEHNRLYWYRQTLGQGPEFLTYFQNEAQLEKSRLLSDRFSAERPKGSFSTLEIQRTEQGDSAMYLCASSLLQGIYGYTFGSGTRLTVV.

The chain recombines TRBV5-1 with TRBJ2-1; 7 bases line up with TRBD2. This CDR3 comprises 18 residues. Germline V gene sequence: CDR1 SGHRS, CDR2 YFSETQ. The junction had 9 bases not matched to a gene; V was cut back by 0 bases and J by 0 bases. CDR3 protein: CASSLDFGAGASYNEQFF. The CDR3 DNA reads TGCGCCAGCAGCTTGGACTTCGGGGCGGGAGCCTCCTACAATGAGCAGTTCTTC. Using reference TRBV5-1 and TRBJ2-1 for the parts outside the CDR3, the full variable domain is KAGVTQTPRYLIKTRGQQVTLSCSPISGHRSVSWYQQTPGQGLQFLFEYFSETQRNKGNFPGRFSGRQFSNSRSEMNVSTLELGDSALYLCASSLDFGAGASYNEQFFGPGTRLTVL.

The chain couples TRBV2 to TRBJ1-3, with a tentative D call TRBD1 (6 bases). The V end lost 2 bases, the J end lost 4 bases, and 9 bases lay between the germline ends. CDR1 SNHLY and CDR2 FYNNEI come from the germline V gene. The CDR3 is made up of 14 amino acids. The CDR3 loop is CASSENREGNTIYF. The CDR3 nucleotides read TGTGCCAGCAGTGAAAACAGGGAAGGAAACACCATATATTTT.

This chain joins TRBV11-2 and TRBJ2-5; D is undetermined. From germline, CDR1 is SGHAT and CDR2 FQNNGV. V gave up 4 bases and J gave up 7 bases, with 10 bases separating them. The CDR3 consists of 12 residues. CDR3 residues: CASSSPDLTQYF. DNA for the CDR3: TGTGCCAGCAGCTCGCCAGACTTGACCCAGTACTTC.

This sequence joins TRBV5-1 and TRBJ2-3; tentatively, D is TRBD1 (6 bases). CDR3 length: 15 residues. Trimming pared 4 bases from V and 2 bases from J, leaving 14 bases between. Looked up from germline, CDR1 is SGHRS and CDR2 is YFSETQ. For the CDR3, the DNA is TGCGCCAGCAGCGTTGATCCGGGACACACAGATACGCAGTATTTT. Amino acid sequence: CASSVDPGHTDTQYF.

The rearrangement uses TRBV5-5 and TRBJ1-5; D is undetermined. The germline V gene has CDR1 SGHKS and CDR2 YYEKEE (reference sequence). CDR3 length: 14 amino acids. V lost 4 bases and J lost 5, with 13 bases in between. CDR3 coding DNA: TGTGCCAGCAGCCGTCTCAGTGCCGATCAGCCCCAGCATTTT. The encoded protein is CASSRLSADQPQHF.

CDR3 DNA: TGTGCCAGCAGCGTCGGGACAGGGGGCGATGAGACCCAGTACTTC. Residues: CASSVGTGGDETQYF. The chain combines TRBV7-3 with TRBJ2-5, with 12 bases matching TRBD1. This CDR3 contains 15 residues. Germline assignment: CDR1 SGHTA and CDR2 FQGTGA. The V segment lost 5 bases and the J segment 5 bases; nucleotides outside the gene matches: 6.